The text below deals with one TCR beta chain. No antigen is known for it. Trimming cost V 7 bases and J 8 bases, with 20 bases left between them. The CDR3 is made up of 14 amino acids. Germline CDR1 and CDR2: SGHTA and FQGNSA. This entry is derived from a study of response to subunit inactivated influenza vaccine. The study's findings and limits: With each seasonal influenza vaccination, the authors suggested, few new T cells are recruited.

Each CDR3 protein is one row after TCRdb ran MiXCR on the RT-PCR reads. The sample consists of 600,000 to 700,000 distinct CDR3 sequences, around 15% of them appearing once. Source: PBMCs from blood, taken 14 to 15 days before vaccination. The rearrangement links TRBV7-2 to TRBJ1-1; no clear D gene. The TCR was taken from a man in his forties or fifties who received an inactivated influenza vaccine. The CDR3 sequence is CASTTLSLLNEAFF. CDR3 DNA: TGTGCCAGCACCACTCTTTCTCTGCTAAACGAAGCTTTCTTT.